This T cell receptor (beta chain) was observed in a study of CD8+ T cells in alopecia areata. As for this clone: Germline and genes: mouse. The missing CDR3 end, 4 residues past where the read stops, is filled in from the germline J gene.

Sequencing templates came from extracted RNA that was reverse transcribed into cDNA. The data were produced by immunoSEQ multiplex PCR, yet TCRdb's version contains in-frame clones alone and is incomplete. Listed for the sample are over 100,000 clones, none seen a single time. The germline V gene encodes CDR1 NNHDY and CDR2 SYVADS. CDR3 length: 15 residues. This clonotype originated in a C3H/HeJ mouse with alopecia areata. MHC haplotype here: H2-k. The source material was lesional skin. The J gene is TRBJ2-5, the V gene TRBV13-3; D might be TRBD1 (6 bases). The CDR3 spells CASSDVRAGEDTQYF. The CDR3 DNA, read in part, is TGTGCCAGCAGTGATGTACGGGCAGGGGAGGAC.